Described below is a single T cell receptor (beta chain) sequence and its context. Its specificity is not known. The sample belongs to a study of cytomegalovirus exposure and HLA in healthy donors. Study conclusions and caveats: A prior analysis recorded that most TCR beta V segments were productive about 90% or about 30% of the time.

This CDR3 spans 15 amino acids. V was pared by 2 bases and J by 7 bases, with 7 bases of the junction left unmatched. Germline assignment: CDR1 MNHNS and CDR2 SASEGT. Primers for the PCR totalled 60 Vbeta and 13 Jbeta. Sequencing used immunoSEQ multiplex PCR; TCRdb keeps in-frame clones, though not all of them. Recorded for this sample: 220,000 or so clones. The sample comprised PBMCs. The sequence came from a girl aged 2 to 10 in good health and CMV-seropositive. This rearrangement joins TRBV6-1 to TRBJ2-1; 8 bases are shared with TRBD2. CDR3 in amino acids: CASSEQSGSWNEQFF. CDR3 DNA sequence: TGTGCCAGCAGTGAACAGAGCGGGAGCTGGAATGAGCAGTTCTTC.